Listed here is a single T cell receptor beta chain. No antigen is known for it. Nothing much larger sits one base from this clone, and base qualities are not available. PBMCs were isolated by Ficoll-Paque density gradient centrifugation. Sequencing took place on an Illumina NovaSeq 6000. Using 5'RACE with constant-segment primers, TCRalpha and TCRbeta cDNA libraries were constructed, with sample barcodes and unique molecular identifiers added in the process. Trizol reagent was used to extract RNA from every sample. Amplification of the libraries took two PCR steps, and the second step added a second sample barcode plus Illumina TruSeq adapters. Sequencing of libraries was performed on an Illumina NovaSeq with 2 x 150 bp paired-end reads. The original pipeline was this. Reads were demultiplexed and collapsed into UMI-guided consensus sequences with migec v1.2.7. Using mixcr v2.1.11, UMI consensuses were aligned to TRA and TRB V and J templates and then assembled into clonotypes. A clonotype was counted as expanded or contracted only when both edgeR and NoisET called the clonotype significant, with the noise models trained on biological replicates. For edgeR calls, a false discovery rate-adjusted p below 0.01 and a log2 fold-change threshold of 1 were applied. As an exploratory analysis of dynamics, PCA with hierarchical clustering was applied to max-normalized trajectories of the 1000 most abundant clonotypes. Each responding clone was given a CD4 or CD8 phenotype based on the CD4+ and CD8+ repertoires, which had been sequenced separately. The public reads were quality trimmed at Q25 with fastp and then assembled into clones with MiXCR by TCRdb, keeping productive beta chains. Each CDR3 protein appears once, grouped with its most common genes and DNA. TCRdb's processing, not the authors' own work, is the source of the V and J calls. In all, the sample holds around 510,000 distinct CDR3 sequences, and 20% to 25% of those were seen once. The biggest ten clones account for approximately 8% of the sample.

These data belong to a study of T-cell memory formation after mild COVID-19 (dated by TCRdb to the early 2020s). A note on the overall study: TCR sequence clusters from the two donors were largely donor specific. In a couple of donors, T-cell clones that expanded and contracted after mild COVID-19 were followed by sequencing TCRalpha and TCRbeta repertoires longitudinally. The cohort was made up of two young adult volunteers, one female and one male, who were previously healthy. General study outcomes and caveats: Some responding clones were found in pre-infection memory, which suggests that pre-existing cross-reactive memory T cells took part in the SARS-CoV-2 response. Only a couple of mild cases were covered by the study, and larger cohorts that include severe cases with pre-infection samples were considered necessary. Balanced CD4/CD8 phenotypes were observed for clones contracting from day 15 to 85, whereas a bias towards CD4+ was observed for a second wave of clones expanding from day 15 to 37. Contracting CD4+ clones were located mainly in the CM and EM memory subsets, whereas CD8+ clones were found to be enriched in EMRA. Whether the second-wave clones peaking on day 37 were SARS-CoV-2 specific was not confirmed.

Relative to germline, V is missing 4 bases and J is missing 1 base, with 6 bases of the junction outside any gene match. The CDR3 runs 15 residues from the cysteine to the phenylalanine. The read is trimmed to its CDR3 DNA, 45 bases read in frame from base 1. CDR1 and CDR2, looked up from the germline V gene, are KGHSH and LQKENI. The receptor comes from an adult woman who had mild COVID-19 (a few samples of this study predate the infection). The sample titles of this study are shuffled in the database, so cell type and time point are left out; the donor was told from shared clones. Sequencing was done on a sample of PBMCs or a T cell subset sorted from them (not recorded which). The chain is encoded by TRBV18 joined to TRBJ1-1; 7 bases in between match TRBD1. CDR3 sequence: CASSLPWTGNTEAFF. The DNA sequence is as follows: TGTGCCAGCTCACTCCCCTGGACAGGGAACACTGAAGCTTTCTTT.